The 19 T cell receptor beta chains presented below share a single source sample, sequenced in a study of breast tumors, draining lymph nodes, adjacent tissues. TCRdb itself ran the multiplex PCR reads through MiXCR, one entry per CDR3 protein. The repertoire holds 85,000 to 130,000 distinct CDR3 sequences, with about 31% as singletons. The lymph nodes were axillary draining lymph nodes from breast cancer patients. Sequenced: axillary lymph node tissue. The source of these receptors is a female donor with breast cancer. Some clones in this sample may be carry-over from other donors' samples.

Ten or more counts support this clonotype. This chain connects TRBV6-2 or TRBV6-3 to TRBJ2-1; D could derive from TRBD1 or TRBD2 (5 bases each). Trimming stripped 6 bases from V and 7 bases from J, with 16 bases between. This CDR3 is built from 14 residues. Germline V gives CDR1 MNHEY, CDR2 SVGEGT. CDR3: CASRHPGQGNEQFF. CDR3 DNA sequence: TGTGCCAGCAGGCACCCGGGGCAGGGAAATGAGCAGTTCTTC.

This clonotype was observed many times. The gene calls are TRBV18 and TRBJ2-5, with D tentatively TRBD1 (5 bases). CDR1 is KGHSH and CDR2 is LQKENI in the germline V gene. The CDR3 is made up of 14 amino acids. V was pared by 0 bases and J by 5 bases, with 10 bases between. Written as DNA, the CDR3 is TGTGCCAGCTCACCACCGGACCCAGGGGAGACCCAGTACTTC. Amino acids: CASSPPDPGETQYF. Together with reference TRBV18 and TRBJ2-5, the CDR3 gives the full variable domain: NAGVMQNPRHLVRRRGQEARLRCSPMKGHSHVYWYRQLPEEGLKFMVYLQKENIIDESGMPKERFSAEFPKEGPSILRIQQVVRGDSAAYFCASSPPDPGETQYFGPGTRLLVL.

This clonotype was detected ten times or more. In nucleotides, the CDR3 is TGTGCCAGCAGCCAAGGGGTATGGCAGTACTTC. Translation gives CASSQGVWQYF. The rearrangement links TRBV14 to TRBJ2-7; D is unresolved. The CDR3 runs 11 residues. V shed 1 base and J shed 9 bases, with 7 bases lying between them. CDR1 is SGHDN and CDR2 is FVKESK in the germline V gene.

This chain joins TRBV7-2 and TRBJ2-1; weak D call: TRBD2 (6 bases). CDR1 is SGHTA and CDR2 is FQGNSA in the germline V gene. This CDR3 has 13 residues. The chain's CDR3 is CASRAGQTNEQFF. The CDR3 DNA reads TGTGCTAGCCGAGCGGGCCAGACCAATGAGCAGTTCTTC.

A remark on this clonotype: Relative to the germline gene, one junction end is altered; a read error may explain this. The chain links TRBV20-1 to TRBJ2-5; the match to TRBD1 covers 7 bases. Germline CDR1 DFQATT, CDR2 SNEGSKA (reference sequence). This CDR3 spans 14 amino acids. This chain's CDR3 is CSARDYRGVETRCF. CDR3 coding DNA: TGCAGTGCTAGGGATTACAGGGGAGTCGAGACCCGGTGCTTC.

This clonotype was detected ten times or more. The V and J genes are TRBV12-3 or TRBV12-4 and TRBJ2-3, with 7 bases matching TRBD2. CDR3 length: 13 amino acids. V shed 5 bases, J shed 4 bases, and the junction held 3 bases outside the gene matches. Here the CDR3 reads CASSTTSADTQYF. CDR3 coding DNA: TGTGCCAGCAGTACAACTAGCGCAGATACGCAGTATTTT.

The chain links TRBV20-1 to TRBJ2-3; TRBD2 might be the D (6 bases). CDR1 is DFQATT and CDR2 is SNEGSKA in the germline V gene (reference sequence). The CDR3 has 14 amino acids. The ends were cut back, 6 bases at V and 8 bases at J, with 21 bases in the middle. CDR3 bases: TGCAGTGCAGGCGGGGATCCTATCTCAACTACGCAGTATTTT. Translation: CSAGGDPISTTQYF.

This clonotype was observed at least ten times. This sequence joins TRBV6-5 and TRBJ1-2; 9 bases are shared with TRBD1. V dropped 5 bases and J dropped 7; count of bases not matched to a gene: 14. The CDR3 is 16 residues long. CDR1 and CDR2 from the germline V gene are MNHEY and SVGAGI. CDR3: CASSLLPGQGTGGYTF. Written as DNA, the CDR3 is TGTGCCAGCAGTCTACTACCGGGACAGGGAACGGGTGGCTACACCTTC.

The sample holds many counts of this clonotype. This sequence joins TRBV10-3 and TRBJ2-7, with 11 bases matching TRBD2. CDR1 is ENHRY and CDR2 is SYGVKD in the germline V gene. With V trimmed by 7 bases and J by 7 bases, 6 bases remained unmatched. This CDR3 has 13 residues. DNA of the CDR3: TGTGCCATCACAACTAGCGGGAGTGGTGAGCAGTACTTC. Amino acid sequence: CAITTSGSGEQYF.

This chain connects TRBV7-2 to TRBJ2-1; no clear D. The CDR3 spans 13 residues. Germline V gene sequence: CDR1 SGHTA, CDR2 FQGNSA. V gave up 3 bases and J gave up 12 bases, with 15 bases separating them. The CDR3 loop reads CASSFLGRDTQFF. The CDR3, as DNA: TGTGCCAGCAGCTTCCTAGGCAGAGATACGCAGTTCTTC. Looking up the rest from reference TRBV7-2 and TRBJ2-1 gives the full variable domain: GAGVSQSPSNKVTEKGKDVELRCDPISGHTALYWYRQSLGQGLEFLIYFQGNSAPDKSGLPSDRFSAERTGGSVSTLTIQRTQQEDSAVYLCASSFLGRDTQFFGPGTRLTVL.

This clonotype was picked up many times. The rearrangement joins TRBV20-1 to TRBJ1-3; maybe TRBD1 (5 bases). Per germline, CDR1 DFQATT and CDR2 SNEGSKA (reference sequence). V was shortened by 5 bases and J by 0 bases, with 11 bases between the two germline ends. The CDR3 covers 14 residues. The CDR3 spells CSAWDRSSGNTIYF. For the CDR3, the DNA is TGCAGTGCTTGGGACCGGAGCTCTGGAAACACCATATATTTT.

This sequence joins TRBV7-2 and TRBJ2-1; 7 nucleotides match TRBD2. CDR1 SGHTA and CDR2 FQGNSA come from the germline V gene. Unmatched junction bases numbered 16, after V lost 0 bases and J lost 2 bases. This CDR3 is 20 amino acids long. The CDR3 protein is CASSLAGGYGGGPPYNEQFF. The CDR3 coding sequence is TGTGCCAGCAGCTTAGCGGGGGGGTATGGCGGGGGTCCTCCCTACAATGAGCAGTTCTTC.

This clonotype came up many times. The CDR3 region is CASRSDTYSNQPQHF. DNA of the CDR3: TGTGCCAGCAGAAGCGATACGTATAGCAATCAGCCCCAGCATTTT. This chain links TRBV6-1 with TRBJ1-5; D gene unclear. Germline values: CDR1 MNHNS, CDR2 SASEGT. Trimming pared 6 bases from V and 0 bases from J, leaving 12 bases between. The CDR3 runs 15 residues.

At least ten counts were recorded for this clonotype. The chain employs TRBV30 and TRBJ2-1, with 9 bases lining up with TRBD1. CDR3 size: 14 residues. Trimming took 1 base from V and 4 from J; bases not matched to a gene: 2. CDR1 and CDR2 from the germline V gene are GTSNPN and SVGIG (reference sequence). This CDR3 is CAWSDRGRYNEQFF. DNA for the CDR3: TGTGCCTGGAGTGACAGGGGGCGGTACAATGAGCAGTTCTTC.

At least ten counts were recorded for this clonotype. J is TRBJ2-1 and V is TRBV19; maybe TRBD2 (6 bases). The V gene's germline CDR1 is LNHDA and CDR2 SQIVND (reference sequence). V was shortened by 6 bases and J by 1 base, with 7 bases between the two germline ends. This CDR3 is built from 13 residues. CDR3 coding DNA: TGTGCCAGTAGACTAGCATCCTACAATGAGCAGTTCTTC. This encodes CASRLASYNEQFF.

This clonotype appeared many times. The gene calls are TRBV5-8 and TRBJ2-7; no reliable D call. This CDR3 region has 14 residues. Trimming removed 3 bases from V and 3 bases from J, with 13 bases in between. Germline V gives CDR1 SGHTS, CDR2 YDEGEE. CDR3 in amino acids: CASSSRISFYEQYF. DNA for the CDR3: TGTGCCAGCAGCTCAAGAATTAGCTTCTACGAGCAGTACTTC.

This clonotype was detected ten times or more. The V call is TRBV30, the J call TRBJ1-3, with D hard to call. The V gene lost 1 base and the J gene lost 0 bases, with 7 bases spanning the gap. From germline, CDR1 is GTSNPN and CDR2 SVGIG (reference sequence). The CDR3 consists of 14 residues. Here the CDR3 DNA reads TGTGCCTGGAGTGAGGGTCCCTCTGGAAACACCATATATTTT. Protein sequence: CAWSEGPSGNTIYF.

The count of this clonotype is one. An end of the junction differs from the germline gene, which may be a read error. The chain employs TRBV5-1 and TRBJ2-3; D may be TRBD2 (6 bases). In germline, CDR1 is SGHRS, CDR2 YFSETQ. This CDR3 comprises 17 residues. The CDR3 sequence is CASSSYVTGGKTDTRYF. The CDR3 coding sequence is TGCGCCAGCAGCTCGTATGTGACTGGCGGGAAGACAGATACGCGGTATTTT.

This clonotype was counted at least ten times. The DNA of the CDR3 is TGTGCCAGTACCCCGAAGGGGGGCAGGTTCGCCTACGAGCAGTACTTC. Translation: CASTPKGGRFAYEQYF. This chain connects TRBV19 to TRBJ2-7; the D call may be TRBD1 or TRBD2 (6 bases each). The CDR3 contains 16 residues. Germline assignment: CDR1 LNHDA and CDR2 SQIVND (reference sequence). Trimming removed 7 bases at V and 2 bases at J, with 21 bases between.